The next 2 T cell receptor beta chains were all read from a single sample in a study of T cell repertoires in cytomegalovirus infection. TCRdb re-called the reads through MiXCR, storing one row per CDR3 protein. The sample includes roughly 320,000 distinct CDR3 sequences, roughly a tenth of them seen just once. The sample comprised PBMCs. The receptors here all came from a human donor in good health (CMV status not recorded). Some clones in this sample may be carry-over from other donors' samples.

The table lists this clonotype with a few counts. The CDR3 DNA reads TGCGCCAGCAGCCTCGGGGACAGGGACTACGAGCAGTACTTC. As protein: CASSLGDRDYEQYF. The chain carries TRBV5-1 and TRBJ2-7, with TRBD1 matching over 9 bases. The CDR3 is made up of 14 amino acids. Germline CDR1 and CDR2: SGHRS and YFSETQ. V lost 4 bases to trimming and J lost 3 bases; unmatched junction nucleotides: 5.

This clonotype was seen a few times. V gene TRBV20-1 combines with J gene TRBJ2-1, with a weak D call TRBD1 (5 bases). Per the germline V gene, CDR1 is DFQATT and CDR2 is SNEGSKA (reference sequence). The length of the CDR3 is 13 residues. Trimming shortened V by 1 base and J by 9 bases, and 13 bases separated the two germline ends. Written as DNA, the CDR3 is TGCAGTGCTAGAGTTATTCAGGGTGGTGAGCAGTTCTTC. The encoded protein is CSARVIQGGEQFF.